This is a list of T cell receptor beta chains from one sample in a study of technical replicates of blood from several donors. Profiling relied on immunoSEQ multiplex PCR, and the TCRdb table lists in-frame clones only, not all of them. The sample lists roughly 87,000 clones, 90% to 95% seen once, with approximately 0.41% in the top ten. What was sequenced was T cells isolated from PBMCs. The receptors originated from a human donor in good health. The CDR3 runs from the conserved cysteine through the conserved F or W. The D gene is left open where the match is weak. Not all rows give a size; the values are once, few, many and, for expanded clones, a class.

>TRBJ1-1|-|TRBD1|TRBV5-4
CASKFGQGRDTEAFF
TGTGCCAGCAAATTTGGACAGGGGAGGGATACTGAAGCTTTCTTT
>TRBJ2-1|-|TRBD2|TRBV5-1
CASSLDLAGGNEQFF
TGCGCCAGCAGCTTGGATCTAGCGGGTGGCAATGAGCAGTTCTTC
>TRBJ2-3|-|-|TRBV28
CATHRGTDTQYF
TGTGCCACCCACAGGGGCACAGATACGCAGTATTTT
>TRBJ2-3|-|-|TRBV6-5
CASSFVIDTDTQYF
TGTGCCAGCAGTTTTGTCATAGATACAGATACGCAGTATTTT
>TRBJ2-1|-|TRBD2|TRBV7-9
CASSLGTSGRHEQFF
TGTGCCAGCAGCCTAGGGACTAGCGGGAGACATGAGCAGTTCTTC
>TRBJ1-2|-|TRBD1|TRBV7-9
CASSLTVTGQGFYGYTF
TGTGCCAGCAGCTTAACAGTAACGGGACAGGGCTTCTATGGCTACACCTTC
>TRBJ2-7|-|TRBD2|TRBV6-5
CASSYSPSGTYEQYF
TGTGCCAGCAGTTACTCTCCTAGCGGCACCTACGAGCAGTACTTC
>TRBJ2-7|-|TRBD2|TRBV5-5
CASSLEAGQTYEQYF
TGTGCCAGCAGCCTGGAAGCGGGGCAAACCTACGAGCAGTACTTC
>TRBJ2-7|-|-|TRBV28
CASTGPLGPEQYF
TGTGCCAGCACTGGTCCCCTAGGTCCCGAGCAGTACTTC
>TRBJ2-7|once|-|TRBV29-1
CSVGREAAYEQYF
TGCAGCGTTGGGAGGGAAGCGGCCTACGAGCAGTACTTC
>TRBJ1-5|-|TRBD1|TRBV28
CASSLVGQGYSNQPQHF
TGTGCCAGCAGTTTGGTCGGACAGGGGTATAGCAATCAGCCCCAGCATTTT
>TRBJ2-7|-|-|TRBV30
CAWSGTKQYF
TGTGCCTGGAGTGGGACAAAGCAGTACTTC
>TRBJ1-2|-|TRBD1|TRBV6-5
CASSDLDRVDGYTF
TGTGCCAGCAGCGATTTGGACAGGGTGGATGGCTACACCTTC
>TRBJ2-7|-|TRBD2|TRBV5-4
CASSAGTSGYEQYF
TGTGCCAGCAGCGCCGGGACTAGCGGCTACGAGCAGTACTTC
>TRBJ2-3|-|-|TRBV6-5
CASIGSGGTDTQYF
TGTGCCAGCATTGGCTCGGGAGGCACAGATACGCAGTATTTT
>TRBJ2-1|-|TRBD2|TRBV5-8
CASSMGLAGLYYNEQFF
TGTGCCAGCAGCATGGGACTAGCGGGACTCTACTACAATGAGCAGTTCTTC
>TRBJ1-2|once|TRBD1|TRBV27
CASSHRGRDGYTF
TGTGCCAGCTCACACAGGGGGCGGGATGGCTACACCTTC
>TRBJ2-7|-|-|TRBV7-9
CASRGREITSWGYYEQYF
TGTGCCAGCAGAGGAAGGGAGATTACTTCATGGGGATACTACGAGCAGTACTTC
>TRBJ2-1|-|TRBD2|TRBV18
CASSGLAEWQFF
TGTGCCAGCTCCGGACTAGCGGAATGGCAGTTCTTC
>TRBJ2-5|-|-|TRBV5-1
CASSLRGKSLQETQYF
TGCGCCAGCAGCTTGAGGGGGAAATCCCTCCAAGAGACCCAGTACTTC
>TRBJ2-7|-|-|TRBV28
CASSLSTAYEQYF
TGTGCCAGCAGTTTATCGACAGCCTACGAGCAGTACTTC
>TRBJ2-5|-|TRBD1|TRBV27
CASSPETGAETQYF
TGTGCCAGCAGTCCGGAGACAGGGGCAGAGACCCAGTACTTC
>TRBJ2-3|-|TRBD1|TRBV28
CASRQGTYTDTQYF
TGTGCCAGCCGACAGGGGACCTACACAGATACGCAGTATTTT
>TRBJ1-5|-|-|TRBV19
CASSIVREAQPQHF
TGTGCCAGTAGTATAGTCCGGGAGGCTCAGCCCCAGCATTTT
>TRBJ1-2|-|TRBD1|TRBV5-5
CASSLEQGAYGYTF
TGTGCCAGCAGCTTGGAACAGGGGGCATATGGCTACACCTTC
>TRBJ2-7|-|-|TRBV7-8
CASSLVTGGYYEQYF
TGTGCCAGCAGCTTAGTGACTGGCGGATACTACGAGCAGTACTTC
>TRBJ2-1|-|-|TRBV7-2
CASRSSFPEQFF
TGTGCCAGCAGATCTTCTTTTCCTGAGCAGTTCTTC
>TRBJ1-5|-|TRBD1|TRBV19
CASTKILTTGINQPQHF
TGTGCCAGTACCAAGATCCTTACGACAGGGATAAATCAGCCCCAGCATTTT